The text below deals with one TCR beta chain. It lacks a known antigen. Base quality data are lacking; no much larger clone is found one base away. TCR CDR3 regions were amplified from genomic DNA by multiplex PCR using the deep immunoSEQ assay. For each cell subset, the extracted genomic DNA was distributed evenly across all wells of several immunoSEQ 96-well plates, and each plate served as one replicate. For sorted subsets, each replicate PCR was loaded with approximately 0.2 ug genomic DNA, equivalent to 25,000 to 30,000 T cell genomes. Purified libraries were measured with a Qubit 3.0 fluorometer, size-checked on a Bioanalyzer 2100, and measured again with the KAPA Library Quantification kit. Every immunoSEQ 96-well plate was sequenced on a separate single-read 150-cycle Illumina NextSeq 550 flow cell. The authors' pipeline ran thus. Because the immunoSEQ output included only junctional sequences and no quality scores, the filtering could not be the same as the filtering used for full-length reads. Sequences were annotated with PyIR, a Python wrapper for IgBLAST v1.9, and V/J genes and CDR3 were assigned using IMGT germline references. Reads were removed for weak V/J assignments (E-value above 1e-6), missing CDR3, stop codons, out-of-frame junctions, or ambiguous translated residues. A V3J clonotype was defined by an identical inferred V gene, J gene, and CDR3 amino acid sequence. Percentage overlap between repertoires was calculated by dividing the number of shared unique clonotypes by the size of the smaller repertoire. RTK rarefaction, the Chao1 estimator, and Recon v2.1 estimates of unobserved clonotypes were used to assess repertoire richness. For all TCRbeta clonotypes obtained by the gDNA method from a few donors, generation probabilities were computed with OLGA. The table comes from immuneACCESS by way of TCRdb, which keeps in-frame sequences with V and J called. Part of the clones is missing from these tables; in studies checked, under half for an unresolved V gene and the rest for unknown reasons. Clone size and the V and J calls come from that table; the DNA yielded D and trimming. For this sample the table gives some 2.1 million clones, of which 85% to 95% were detected only once. Approximately 0.13% of the sample is in the top ten clones.

These data originate in a study of shared clonotypes between healthy human individuals (dated by TCRdb to the early 2020s). With respect to the entire study: The cohort comprised a couple of women and a few men aged 18 to 49 years. Different laboratories and diverse techniques were used to prepare libraries and sequence TCR repertoires, to increase sequencing depth and limit assay-specific biases. Blood TCR repertoires of about 5 healthy adults were deeply sequenced to estimate repertoire size and the extent of clonotype sharing between individuals. Leukapheresis yielded between about 0.94 and 8.9 billion PBMCs per donor. For each donor, CD4 naive and CD4 memory were each run on three plates, CD8 naive on two plates, and CD8 memory on one plate. Results and caveats for the whole study, not just this receptor: Sampling was restricted to blood, and TCR repertoires in tissues likely differ from the TCR repertoires found in blood. Pairwise subsampling indicated that sequencing depth was expected to affect the degree of clonotype sharing among donors. Incomplete sequencing was indicated by rarefaction of sorted-subset datasets, despite the large sequencing depth. Estimated clonotype richness was generally larger for naive than for memory subsets. Because the study included a small number of donors, the genetic and exposure-history diversity represented was limited. Across four donors, about 4.5% of naive CD4, roughly 3.8% of naive CD8, 2.3% of memory CD4, and approximately 0.4% of memory CD8 clonotypes were shared. Compared with non-shared clonotypes, the clonotypes found in all four sorted-subset donors had higher generation probabilities.

Donors were healthy HIV-negative adults with no recently reported acute infections or vaccinations. Only Caucasian adults living in Nashville, Tennessee, USA were represented among the donors. CD4+ T cells were enriched by magnetic negative selection, after which naive cells were positively selected on CD45RA and the negative fraction was taken as the memory subset. After blood collection by leukapheresis, PBMCs were isolated using Ficoll-Histopaque density gradient centrifugation and then cryopreserved in the vapor phase of liquid nitrogen. Analytical flow cytometry was used to check the purity and quantity of each magnetically sorted T cell population. Genomic DNA was isolated from each sorted fraction and quantified by UV absorbance on a Nanodrop 2000c. The germline V gene supplies CDR1 KGHSH and CDR2 LQKENI. Trimming at the junction amounts to 0 bases on V and 4 bases on J, and the germline ends lie 10 bases apart. The cysteine opens and the phenylalanine closes a CDR3 of 15 amino acids. Solely the CDR3 DNA is kept, with 45 bases framed from the first base.

Sequenced sample: naive CD4+ T cells sorted from blood. The cell subset or site label corresponds to: CD45RA+ positively selected. The V and J segments used are TRBV18 and TRBJ1-5; the D region possibly corresponds to TRBD1 (6 bases align). This sequence was found in a man younger than 30 in good health. CDR3 region: CASSPPNGTNQPQHF. The base sequence is TGTGCCAGCTCACCACCGAACGGGACAAATCAGCCCCAGCATTTT.